This T cell receptor beta chain is drawn from a study of cytomegalovirus exposure and HLA in healthy donors. Study-wide results and limits: One later analysis reportedly identified an Asian-associated ancestry cluster that showed fewer N-insertions than the approximately 670-donor mean.

Germline CDR1 reads SGHTA; CDR2 reads FQGNSA. Trimming shortened V by 4 bases and J by 1 base, and 7 bases separated the two germline ends. The CDR3 sequence is 13 residues long. To note about this clone: Its antigen is unknown.

At collection, donors were nominally healthy, but unrecorded immune exposures were probable. The PCR was carried out with 60 Vbeta primers and 13 Jbeta primers. Measured with immunoSEQ multiplex PCR; TCRdb has only the in-frame clones, and not every one. Among roughly 100,000 clones listed, under 85% were seen once. The source is a young man in good health and CMV-seronegative. Source material: PBMCs. This chain links TRBV7-2 with TRBJ1-1; unclear D gene. In nucleotides, the CDR3 is TGTGCCAGCAGCTCAGGCAGGAACACTGAAGCTTTCTTT. The encoded protein is CASSSGRNTEAFF.